The 9 T cell receptor beta chains listed next were all sequenced from one sample in a study of human T cells and chemical hapten exposure (dated by TCRdb to about 2021). What the time point label conveys for this sample: patch test 1, 2 weeks after DPC sensitization. The sample's treatment or condition, from its label and the paper: therapeutic diphenylcyclopropenone sensitization with weekly scalp DPC. The method behind the library was RACE. Sequencing took place on a NextSeq 500. TCRdb cleaned the public reads at Q25 with fastp, built clones with MiXCR and kept in-frame beta chains. Every entry covers one CDR3 protein and lists the most common genes and DNA from its rows. The sample yields approximately 79,000 distinct CDR3 sequences; about a tenth were counted once. The ten biggest clones cover more than 1.1% of the sample. The specimen was whole blood, collected in connection with sensitization to the hapten diphenylcyclopropenone (DPC). Receptor source: a woman aged 50 to 60 with alopecia areata. Some clones in this sample may be carry-over from other donors' samples.

The chain links TRBV29-1 to TRBJ2-5, with TRBD1 as a possible D gene (5 bases). This CDR3 is built from 14 residues. The germline V and J ends were trimmed by 7 bases and 6 bases, with 21 bases remaining between them. CDR1 SQVTM and CDR2 ANQGSEA come from the germline V gene. The CDR3: CSALDDSLGQTQYF. CDR3 DNA: TGCAGCGCCCTAGATGACAGCCTAGGCCAGACCCAGTACTTC.

This clonotype was detected a few times. The chain uses TRBV11-2 and TRBJ2-7; weak D call: TRBD1 (6 bases). The CDR3 totals 15 residues. With 1 base removed from V and 1 base from J, the gap between germline ends came to 11 bases. Looked up from germline, CDR1 is SGHAT and CDR2 is FQNNGV. CDR3 residues: CASSLVGGASYEQYF. The CDR3 DNA sequence: TGTGCCAGCAGCTTAGTTGGGGGCGCGTCCTACGAGCAGTACTTC. The full variable domain, in which reference TRBV11-2 and TRBJ2-7 provide the parts outside the CDR3, is EAGVAQSPRYKIIEKRQSVAFWCNPISGHATLYWYQQILGQGPKLLIQFQNNGVVDDSQLPKDRFSAERLKGVDSTLKIQPAKLEDSAVYLCASSLVGGASYEQYFGPGTRLTVT.

This clonotype occurred a few times. J is TRBJ2-1 and V is TRBV19; the match to TRBD2 covers 9 bases. The J segment lost 2 bases and the V segment lost 7 bases, leaving 3 bases of the junction unmatched. The CDR3 has 14 amino acids. In germline, CDR1 is LNHDA, CDR2 SQIVND (reference sequence). The CDR3 nucleotides read TGTGCCAGTATCGGACTAGCGCCCTACAATGAGCAGTTCTTC. Encoded protein: CASIGLAPYNEQFF. The whole variable domain, remainder taken from reference TRBV19 and TRBJ2-1, is DGGITQSPKYLFRKEGQNVTLSCEQNLNHDAMYWYRQDPGQGLRLIYYSQIVNDFQKGDIAEGYSVSREKKESFPLTVTSAQKNPTAFYLCASIGLAPYNEQFFGPGTRLTVL.

This clonotype was seen a few times. The chain joins TRBV13 to TRBJ2-1, with D hard to call. This CDR3 has 14 residues. Germline V gene sequence: CDR1 PRHDT, CDR2 FYEKMQ (reference sequence). V lost 0 bases to trimming and J lost 7 bases, with 10 bases between them. CDR3 in amino acids: CASSLGRTFNEQFF. Written as DNA, the CDR3 is TGTGCCAGCAGCTTAGGGCGGACGTTTAATGAGCAGTTCTTC.

The V and J genes are TRBV11-3 and TRBJ2-1; 8 nucleotides align to TRBD1. With 3 bases clipped from V and 8 bases from J, the junction kept 9 bases outside the gene matches. Germline V gives CDR1 SGHNT, CDR2 YENEEA. CDR3 length: 15 residues. The CDR3 loop is CASSFLGQGRDEQFF. The CDR3 nucleotides read TGTGCCAGCAGCTTCCTTGGACAGGGTCGCGATGAGCAGTTCTTC.

This clonotype was counted ten times or more. The CDR3 DNA is TGTGCCAGCAGGACCCTGGGGGGTAGCAATCAGCCCCAGCATTTT. Translating gives CASRTLGGSNQPQHF. J is TRBJ1-5 and V is TRBV2; possible D gene TRBD1, 5 bases. V lost 6 bases to trimming and J lost 0 bases, with 12 bases between them. The germline CDR1 and CDR2 sequences are SNHLY and FYNNEI. The CDR3 has 15 amino acids.

This clonotype was found many times. This sequence joins TRBV5-1 and TRBJ2-6; D may be TRBD1 or TRBD2 (6 bases each). V was pared by 6 bases and J by 1 base, with 23 bases between. Germline V gives CDR1 SGHRS, CDR2 YFSETQ. The CDR3 contains 19 residues. The CDR3 DNA is TGCGCCAGCACCCCGTCGGGACAACGGAGGGGATCTGGGGCCAACGTCCTGACTTTC. Encoded protein: CASTPSGQRRGSGANVLTF.

The rearrangement uses TRBV7-2 and TRBJ2-1; 7 nucleotides agree with TRBD2. With V trimmed by 4 bases and J by 8 bases, 11 bases remained unmatched. The germline V gene encodes CDR1 SGHTA and CDR2 FQGNSA. The CDR3 runs 15 residues. DNA of the CDR3: TGTGCCAGCAGCTCAGAGTGGACTAGAGGGGATGAGCAGTTCTTC. This translates into CASSSEWTRGDEQFF.

The V and J genes are TRBV27 and TRBJ1-2; 8 positions match TRBD1. V was clipped by 3 bases and J by 8 bases; unmatched bases: 8. Germline-derived CDR1 and CDR2 are MNHEY and SMNVEV (reference sequence). The CDR3 contains 14 residues. CDR3 nucleotide sequence: TGTGCCAGCAGTTTCCAGGGGGCGCGCTGGGGCTACACCTTC. Translated, it gives CASSFQGARWGYTF.